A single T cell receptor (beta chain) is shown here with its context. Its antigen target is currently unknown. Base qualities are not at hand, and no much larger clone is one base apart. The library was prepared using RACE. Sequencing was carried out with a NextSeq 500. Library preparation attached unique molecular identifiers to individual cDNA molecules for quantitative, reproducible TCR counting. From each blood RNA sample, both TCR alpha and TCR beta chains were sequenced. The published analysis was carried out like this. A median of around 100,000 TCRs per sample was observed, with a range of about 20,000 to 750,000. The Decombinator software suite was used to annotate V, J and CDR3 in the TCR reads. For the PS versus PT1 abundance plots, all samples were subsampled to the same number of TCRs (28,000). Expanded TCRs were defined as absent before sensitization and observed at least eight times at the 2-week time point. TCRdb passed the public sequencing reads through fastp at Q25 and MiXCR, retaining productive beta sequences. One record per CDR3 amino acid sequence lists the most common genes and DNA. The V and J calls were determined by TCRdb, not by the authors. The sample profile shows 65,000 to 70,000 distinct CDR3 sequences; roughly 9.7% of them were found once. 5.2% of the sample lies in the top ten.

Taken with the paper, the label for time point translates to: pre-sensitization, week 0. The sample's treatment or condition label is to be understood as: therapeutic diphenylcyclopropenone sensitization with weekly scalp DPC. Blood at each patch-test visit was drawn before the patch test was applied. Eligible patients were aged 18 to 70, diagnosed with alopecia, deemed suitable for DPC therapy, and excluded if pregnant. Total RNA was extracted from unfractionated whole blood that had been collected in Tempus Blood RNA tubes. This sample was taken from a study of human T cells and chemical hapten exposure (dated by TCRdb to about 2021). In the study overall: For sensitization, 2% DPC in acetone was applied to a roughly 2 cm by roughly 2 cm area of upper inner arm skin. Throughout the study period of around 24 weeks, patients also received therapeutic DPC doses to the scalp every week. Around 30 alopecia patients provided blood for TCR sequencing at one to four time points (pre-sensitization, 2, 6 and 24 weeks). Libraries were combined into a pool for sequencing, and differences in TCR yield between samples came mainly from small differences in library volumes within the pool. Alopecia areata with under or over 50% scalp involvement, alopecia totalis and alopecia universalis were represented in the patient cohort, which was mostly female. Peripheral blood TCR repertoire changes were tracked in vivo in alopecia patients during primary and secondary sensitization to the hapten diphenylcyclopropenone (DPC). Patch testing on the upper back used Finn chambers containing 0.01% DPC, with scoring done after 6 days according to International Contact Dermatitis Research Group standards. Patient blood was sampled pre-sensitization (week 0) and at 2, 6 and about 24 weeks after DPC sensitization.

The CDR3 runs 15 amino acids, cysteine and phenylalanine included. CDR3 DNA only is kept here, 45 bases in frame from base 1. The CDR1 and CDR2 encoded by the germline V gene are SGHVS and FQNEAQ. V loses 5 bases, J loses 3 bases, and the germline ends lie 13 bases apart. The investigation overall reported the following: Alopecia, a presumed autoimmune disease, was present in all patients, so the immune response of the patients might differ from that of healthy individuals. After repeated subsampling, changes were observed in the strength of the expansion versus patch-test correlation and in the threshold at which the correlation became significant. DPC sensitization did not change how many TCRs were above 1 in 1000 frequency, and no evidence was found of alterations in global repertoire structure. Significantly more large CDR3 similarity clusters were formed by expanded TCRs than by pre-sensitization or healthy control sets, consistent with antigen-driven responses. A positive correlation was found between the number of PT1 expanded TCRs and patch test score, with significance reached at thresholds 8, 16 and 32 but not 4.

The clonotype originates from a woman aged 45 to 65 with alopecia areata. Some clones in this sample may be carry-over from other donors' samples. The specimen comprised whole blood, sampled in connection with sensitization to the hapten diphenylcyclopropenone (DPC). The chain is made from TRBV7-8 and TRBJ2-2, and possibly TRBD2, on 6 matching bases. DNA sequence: TGTGCCAGCAGCCCATCGGGACTTTACACCGGGGAGCTGTTTTTT. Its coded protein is CASSPSGLYTGELFF. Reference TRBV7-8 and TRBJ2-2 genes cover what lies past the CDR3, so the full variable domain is GAGVSQSPRYKVAKRGQDVALRCDPISGHVSLFWYQQALGQGPEFLTYFQNEAQLDKSGLPSDRFFAERPEGSVSTLKIQRTQQEDSAVYLCASSPSGLYTGELFFGEGSRLTVL.